This TCR beta chain was observed in a study of shared clonotypes between healthy human individuals. The wider study: Each donor's CD8 memory used one plate, CD8 naive two, each CD4 subset three.

Libraries were prepared by immunoSEQ multiplex PCR; TCRdb keeps only in-frame clonotypes and omits some of them. This table has 2 million to 2.5 million clones, nearly 97% appearing once. Study-level points and caveats: Among the subsets, naive ones generally showed larger estimated richness than memory ones.

In its sample, this clone was seen once. The antigen remains undetermined. The receptor was isolated from a man between 18 and 35 years old in good health. The material sequenced was naive CD4+ T cells sorted from blood. As for subset: CD45RA+ positively selected.

CDR3 region: CAWTGGVVADEQYF. The CDR3 DNA is TGTGCCTGGACCGGGGGCGTAGTCGCTGACGAGCAGTACTTC. The genes are TRBV30 and TRBJ2-7, with D perhaps being TRBD1 or TRBD2 (6 bases each). Trimming removed 4 bases from V and 5 bases from J, with 18 bases in between. From germline, CDR1 is GTSNPN and CDR2 SVGIG (reference sequence). CDR3 length: 14 amino acids.